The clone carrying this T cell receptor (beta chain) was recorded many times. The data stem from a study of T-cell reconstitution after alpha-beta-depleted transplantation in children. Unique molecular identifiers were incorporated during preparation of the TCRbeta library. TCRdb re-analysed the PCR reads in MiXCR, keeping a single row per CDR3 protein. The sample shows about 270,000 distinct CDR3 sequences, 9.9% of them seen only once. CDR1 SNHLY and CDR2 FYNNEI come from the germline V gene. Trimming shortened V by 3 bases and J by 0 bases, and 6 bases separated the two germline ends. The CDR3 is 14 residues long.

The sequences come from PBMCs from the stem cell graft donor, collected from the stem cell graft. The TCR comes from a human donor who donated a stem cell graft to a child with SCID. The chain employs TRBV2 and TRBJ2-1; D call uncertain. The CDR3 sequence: CASSDLSSYNEQFF. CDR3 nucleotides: TGTGCCAGCAGTGACCTCAGCTCCTACAATGAGCAGTTCTTC.